A selection of T cell receptor beta chains follows, all from one sample in a study of identical twins. TCRdb analysed the 5' RACE reads with MiXCR anew, one entry per CDR3 protein. The repertoire holds about 520,000 distinct CDR3 sequences, with 22% as singletons. These records were also assigned to another study, of T cells expressing NK-cell markers.

Sequences were obtained from CD4+ T cells sorted from blood. Receptors originate from a woman in her late teens or twenties in good health. Each CDR3 is given with its conserved first and last residue. The D gene is left open where the match is weak. Only part of the rows carry a size: once, few, many, or a class if the clone is expanded.

TRBV10-3	TRBJ1-5	NA	NA	TGTGCCATCCATCACCCGGACAGATCTTATAGCAATCAGCCCCAGCATTTT	CAIHHPDRSYSNQPQHF
TRBV3-1	TRBJ2-2	few	NA	TGTGCCAGCAGCCAGGGGCTTGCCATCACCGGGGAGCTGTTTTTT	CASSQGLAITGELFF
TRBV20-1	TRBJ2-7	few	TRBD2	TGCAGTGCCGTAGCGGGACTAGGGAACGAGCAGTACTTC	CSAVAGLGNEQYF
TRBV20-1	TRBJ2-3	NA	TRBD2	TGCAGTGCTGACCTAGCGGGAGCGATGGGTACGCAGTATTTT	CSADLAGAMGTQYF
TRBV10-3	TRBJ2-3	few	NA	TGTGCCATCAGTGATGGGGGAGCGCACACAGATACGCAGTATTTT	CAISDGGAHTDTQYF
TRBV7-2	TRBJ2-7	NA	TRBD2	TGTGCCAGCACCCCCCGCAGCGGGGAGTACGAGCAGTACTTC	CASTPRSGEYEQYF
TRBV4-3	TRBJ1-1	NA	TRBD1	TGCGCCAGCAGCCGACAGGGTTTCACTGAAGCTTTCTTT	CASSRQGFTEAFF
TRBV5-5	TRBJ1-2	NA	NA	TGTGCCAGCAGCCCGGACACCGTGAACTATGGCTACACCTTC	CASSPDTVNYGYTF
TRBV5-1	TRBJ2-5	NA	NA	TGCGCCAGCAGCTCACAGGGTGGCTGGGAGACCCAGTACTTC	CASSSQGGWETQYF
TRBV12-3/TRBV12-4	TRBJ2-5	NA	NA	TGTGCCAGCAGTTTTTCCCACCACCGGGCCCAGTACTTC	CASSFSHHRAQYF
TRBV6-5	TRBJ2-7	few	NA	TGTGCCAGCAGTTACTTATTTGGGGGACCCTACGAGCAGTACTTC	CASSYLFGGPYEQYF
TRBV27	TRBJ1-5	few	TRBD1	TGTGCCAGCAGTTCGGCTATACCCCCGGGACAGGGTTTCTGGCGCTTTCATCAGCCCCAGCATTTT	CASSSAIPPGQGFWRFHQPQHF
TRBV12-3/TRBV12-4	TRBJ1-3	many	NA	TGTGCCAGCAGTTTAAGGCTCTCTGGAAACACCATATATTTT	CASSLRLSGNTIYF
TRBV12-3/TRBV12-4	TRBJ2-5	few	NA	TGTGCCAGCACTGACACGGGGAAGGGAACCCAGTACTTC	CASTDTGKGTQYF
TRBV20-1	TRBJ2-1	few	TRBD2	TGCAGTGCTGCGACTAGCGGGTCCCACAATGAGCAGTTCTTC	CSAATSGSHNEQFF
TRBV13	TRBJ2-7	NA	TRBD1	TGTGCCAGCAGCTCGACAGGGGGAGGTTACGAGCAGTACTTC	CASSSTGGGYEQYF
TRBV7-9	TRBJ1-1	NA	TRBD1	TGTGCCAGCAGCCATTTACCGGGACAGTGGAGCACTGAAGCTTTCTTT	CASSHLPGQWSTEAFF
TRBV12-3/TRBV12-4	TRBJ1-5	few	NA	TGTGCCAGCAGTCCCGACCGGTTGGGGCAGCCCCAGCATTTT	CASSPDRLGQPQHF
TRBV20-1	TRBJ1-1	NA	NA	TGCAGTGCCGACGCGTTAGGGGCGAGGACTGAAGCTTTCTTT	CSADALGARTEAFF
TRBV12-3/TRBV12-4	TRBJ2-1	NA	TRBD2	TGTGCCAGCAGTGGGAGCGGGGGAACCTACAATGAGCAGTTCTTC	CASSGSGGTYNEQFF
TRBV10-3	TRBJ2-3	few	NA	TGTGCCATCAGTGTAGGGACTAGCACAGATACGCAGTATTTT	CAISVGTSTDTQYF
TRBV5-1	TRBJ1-2	NA	TRBD1	TGCGCCAGCAGCTCACAGGGGGACTATGGCTACACCTTC	CASSSQGDYGYTF
TRBV20-1	TRBJ1-1	NA	TRBD1	TGCAGTGCTCCCCGGACAGGGGTTAACACTGAAGCTTTCTTT	CSAPRTGVNTEAFF
TRBV7-2	TRBJ2-3	few	NA	TGTGCCAGCAGCCCTATGTCCCATACGCAGTATTTT	CASSPMSHTQYF
TRBV20-1	TRBJ2-1	NA	NA	TGCAGTGCTAGTCTGCGGGGCGAGCAGTTCTTC	CSASLRGEQFF
TRBV14	TRBJ2-1	few	NA	TGTGCCAGCAGCCAAGTTATAACTAGCTCCTACAATGAGCAGTTCTTC	CASSQVITSSYNEQFF
TRBV5-5	TRBJ1-1	NA	NA	TGTGCCAGCAGCTTGAGGACGGGCGGAAAGGGAACTGAAGCTTTCTTT	CASSLRTGGKGTEAFF
TRBV6-1	TRBJ2-3	NA	NA	TGTGCCAGTCAACTTACATACACAGATACGCAGTATTTT	CASQLTYTDTQYF
TRBV7-6	TRBJ2-1	NA	TRBD2	TGTGCCAGCAGTCGGACTGGCGGGAGGTGGCGGCAGTTCTTC	CASSRTGGRWRQFF
TRBV7-9	TRBJ1-6	NA	NA	TGTGCCAGCAGCTTCTTGACGGGGAATTCACCCCTCCACTTT	CASSFLTGNSPLHF
TRBV7-2	TRBJ2-7	NA	TRBD1	TGTGCCAGCAGCTTCCCCAACAGGGGAAGACACGAGCAGTACTTC	CASSFPNRGRHEQYF
TRBV12-3/TRBV12-4	TRBJ2-1	NA	NA	TGTGCCAGCAGTACACCTGGGGGGGGCACGTTCTCCTACAATGAGCAGTTCTTC	CASSTPGGGTFSYNEQFF
TRBV20-1	TRBJ2-1	NA	NA	TGCAGTGCTAGAGATCCTAAGACAGATTACAATGAGCAGTTCTTC	CSARDPKTDYNEQFF
TRBV7-9	TRBJ1-4	few	TRBD1	TGTGCCAGCAGTTATGGGACAGGGGAAGAAAAACTGTTTTTT	CASSYGTGEEKLFF
TRBV18	TRBJ2-5	few	NA	TGTGCCAGCTCACCATTCGGACAACAAGAGACCCAGTACTTC	CASSPFGQQETQYF
TRBV7-2	TRBJ2-3	many	TRBD1	TGTGCCAGCAGTTTTCTAGGACAGGGGGCTATAGATACGCAGTATTTT	CASSFLGQGAIDTQYF
TRBV6-5	TRBJ1-1	many	NA	TGTGCCAGCAGTTTCCAGGGCCGGACTGAAGCTTTCTTT	CASSFQGRTEAFF
TRBV5-1	TRBJ2-1	NA	NA	TGCGCCAGCAGCTTGGGGCCCTCCTCGGGGAATGAGCAGTTCTTC	CASSLGPSSGNEQFF
TRBV18	TRBJ1-3	NA	NA	TGTGCCAGCTCACCTAACCGGGGGAGCTCTGGAAACACCATATATTTT	CASSPNRGSSGNTIYF
TRBV20-1	TRBJ2-1	few	NA	TGCAGTGCTAGAGATCCCTCAGCGAGAGGCCTCAGTGAGCAGTTCTTC	CSARDPSARGLSEQFF
TRBV20-1	TRBJ2-1	NA	NA	TGCAGTGCAGCCGACCGGTTGAATACGGGAAGGGAGCAGTTCTTC	CSAADRLNTGREQFF
TRBV12-3/TRBV12-4	TRBJ2-5	many	TRBD1	TGTGCCAGCAGGGACAGGGCTTCAGAGACCCAGTACTTC	CASRDRASETQYF
TRBV29-1	TRBJ1-1	many	NA	TGCAGCGTGGTCGGACAGCTCACGGGCACTGAAGCTTTCTTT	CSVVGQLTGTEAFF
TRBV12-3/TRBV12-4	TRBJ2-5	few	TRBD2	TGTGCCAGCAGTCGACTAGCGGGACACGGGACCCAGTACTTC	CASSRLAGHGTQYF
TRBV5-6	TRBJ2-5	few	NA	TGTGCCAGCAGCTTAAGCGGCCTCCAAGAGACCCAGTACTTC	CASSLSGLQETQYF
TRBV5-1	TRBJ2-3	NA	TRBD2	TGCGCCAGCAACTACTTAGCGGGGGACGCCAAGGGGAGCACAGATACGCAGTATTTT	CASNYLAGDAKGSTDTQYF
TRBV20-1	TRBJ2-1	NA	NA	TGCAGTGCTCCCGACCAGCGGTATGAGCAGTTCTTC	CSAPDQRYEQFF
TRBV6-2/TRBV6-3	TRBJ2-1	NA	TRBD2	TGTGCCAGCAAAGCTTTACCGGGACTAGCGGGGCAGCAGTTCTTC	CASKALPGLAGQQFF
TRBV20-1	TRBJ2-1	many	TRBD2	TGCAGTGCTAACCTAGCGGCACGCAGTGAGCAGTTCTTC	CSANLAARSEQFF
TRBV5-1	TRBJ1-1	few	NA	TGCGCCAGCAGCTCTGAGACAGGTCACGAAGCTTTCTTT	CASSSETGHEAFF
TRBV29-1	TRBJ2-1	few	NA	TGCAGCGCACACAGGGACTCCTACAATGAGCAGTTCTTC	CSAHRDSYNEQFF
TRBV7-3	TRBJ2-3	few	NA	TGTGCCAGCAGCCCCACGAGGAATACGCAGTATTTT	CASSPTRNTQYF